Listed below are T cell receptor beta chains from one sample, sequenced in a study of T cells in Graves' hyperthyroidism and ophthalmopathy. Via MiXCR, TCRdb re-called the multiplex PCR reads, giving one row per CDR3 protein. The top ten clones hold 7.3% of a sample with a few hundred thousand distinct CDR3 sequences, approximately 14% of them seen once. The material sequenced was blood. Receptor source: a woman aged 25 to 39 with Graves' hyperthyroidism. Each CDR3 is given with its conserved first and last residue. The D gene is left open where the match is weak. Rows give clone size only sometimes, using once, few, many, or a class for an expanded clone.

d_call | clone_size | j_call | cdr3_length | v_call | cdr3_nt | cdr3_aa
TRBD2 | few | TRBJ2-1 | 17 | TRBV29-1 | TGCAGCGTCGTATCAGAGCCGGGACTATACTCCTACAATGAGCAGTTCTTC | CSVVSEPGLYSYNEQFF
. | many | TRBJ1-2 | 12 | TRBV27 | TGTGCCAGCCATTCGACGGGCGGGGGCTACACCTTC | CASHSTGGGYTF
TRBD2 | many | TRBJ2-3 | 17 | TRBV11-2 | TGTGCCAGCAGCCCCCGCCCATTGGCGGGAGTAGGAGATACGCAGTATTTT | CASSPRPLAGVGDTQYF
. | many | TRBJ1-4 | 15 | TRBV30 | TGTGCCTGGAGTGTACCAGTTCCCGGGGCGGGAAAACTGTTTTTT | CAWSVPVPGAGKLFF
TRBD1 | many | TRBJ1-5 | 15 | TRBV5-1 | TGCGCCAGCAGCTACGGACAGGGGAGCAATCAGCCCCAGCATTTT | CASSYGQGSNQPQHF
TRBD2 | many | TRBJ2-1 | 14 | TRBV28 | TGTGCCAGCGGGGGGGGTAAAGGCTACAATGAGCAGTTCTTC | CASGGGKGYNEQFF
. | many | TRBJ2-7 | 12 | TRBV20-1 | TGCAGTGCTAGCTTGCCGAACTACGAGCAGTACTTC | CSASLPNYEQYF
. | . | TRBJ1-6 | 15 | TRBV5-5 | TGTGCCAGCAGCTCGGCGGGGGCGGATAATTCACCCCTCCACTTT | CASSSAGADNSPLHF
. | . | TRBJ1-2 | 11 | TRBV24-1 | TGTGCCACCAGTGATGCCTATGGCTACACCTTC | CATSDAYGYTF
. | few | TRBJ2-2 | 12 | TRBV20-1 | TGCAGTGCGAGAGCGGTGACCGGGGAGCTGTTTTTT | CSARAVTGELFF
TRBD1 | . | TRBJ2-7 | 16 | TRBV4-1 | TGCGCCAGCAGCCAGACGGGACAGGGCGGACCCTACGAGCAGTACTTC | CASSQTGQGGPYEQYF
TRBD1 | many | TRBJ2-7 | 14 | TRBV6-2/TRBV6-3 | TGTGCCAGCAGCTGGGGACAGACAAACTACGAGCAGTACTTC | CASSWGQTNYEQYF
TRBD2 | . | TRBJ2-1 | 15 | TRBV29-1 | TGCAGCGTTGAAGGAATAGCGGGAGGGCCTGGTGAGCAGTTCTTC | CSVEGIAGGPGEQFF
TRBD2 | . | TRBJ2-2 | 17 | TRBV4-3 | TGCGCCAGCAGCCAAGGGTTGTTAGCGGGAGTAGGAGGGGAGCTGTTTTTT | CASSQGLLAGVGGELFF
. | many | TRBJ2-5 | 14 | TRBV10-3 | TGTGCCATCAGTGCAGGGCACAACCGGGAGACCCAGTACTTC | CAISAGHNRETQYF
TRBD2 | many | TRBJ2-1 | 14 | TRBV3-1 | TGTGCCAGCAGCCAAGCTAGCGGGAGCGGTGAGCAGTTCTTC | CASSQASGSGEQFF
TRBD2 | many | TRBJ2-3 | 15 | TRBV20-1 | TGCAGTGCAACCCCGGGACTAGCCCATCTGGATACGCAGTATTTT | CSATPGLAHLDTQYF
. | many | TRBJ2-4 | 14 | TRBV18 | TGTGCCAGCGGACCGGGGCTAGCCAAAAACATTCAGTACTTC | CASGPGLAKNIQYF
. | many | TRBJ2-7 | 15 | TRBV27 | TGTGCCAGCAGTTTTAGCGGAACCCACTCCTACGAGCAGTACTTC | CASSFSGTHSYEQYF
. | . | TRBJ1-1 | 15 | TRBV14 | TGTGCCAGCAGCCAGACCCTCGGGAATAACACTGAAGCTTTCTTT | CASSQTLGNNTEAFF
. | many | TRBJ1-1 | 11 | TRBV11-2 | TGTGCCAGCAGCTTAGAGCTTGAAGCTTTCTTT | CASSLELEAFF
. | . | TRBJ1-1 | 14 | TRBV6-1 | TGTGCCAGCAGTCACACTCTCCGGGGCACTGAAGCTTTCTTT | CASSHTLRGTEAFF
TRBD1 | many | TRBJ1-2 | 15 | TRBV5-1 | TGCGCCAGCAGCCTGAGGACAGGTCTCGGGGACGGCTACACCTTC | CASSLRTGLGDGYTF
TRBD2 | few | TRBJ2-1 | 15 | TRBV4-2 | TGTGCCAGCAGCCAAGTTAGCGGGAACTACAATGAGCAGTTCTTC | CASSQVSGNYNEQFF
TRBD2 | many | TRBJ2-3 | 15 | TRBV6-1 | TGTGCTGCGCAGCGGGAGTTGGGGATCACAGATACGCAGTATTTT | CAAQRELGITDTQYF
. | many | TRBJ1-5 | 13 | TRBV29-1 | TGCAGCGTTGCGTTACAGGGTAGTCAGCCCCAGCATTTT | CSVALQGSQPQHF
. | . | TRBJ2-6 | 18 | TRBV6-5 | TGTGCCAGCAGTTACGACAGGAAGGGACCGGGCGGGGCCAACGTCCTGACTTTC | CASSYDRKGPGGANVLTF
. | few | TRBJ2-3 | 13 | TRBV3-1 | TGTGCCAGCAGCCAAGATTCATGGGCTACGCAGTATTTT | CASSQDSWATQYF
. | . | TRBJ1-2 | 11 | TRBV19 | TGTGCCAGTAGTCAGGCCTATGGCTACACCTTC | CASSQAYGYTF
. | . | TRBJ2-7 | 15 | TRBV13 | TGTGCCAGCAGCCTGGGGCGGCTCAACTCCTACGAGCAGTACTTC | CASSLGRLNSYEQYF
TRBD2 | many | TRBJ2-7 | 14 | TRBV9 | TGTGCCAGCAGCCCTACTAGCGCCAACTACGAGCAGTACTTC | CASSPTSANYEQYF
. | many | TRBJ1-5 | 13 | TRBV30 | TGTGCCTGGAGTGTTAATAGCAATCAGCCCCAGCATTTT | CAWSVNSNQPQHF
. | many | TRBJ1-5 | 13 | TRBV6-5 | TGTGCCAGCAGTTACCTGGTCGGACAGCCCCAGCATTTT | CASSYLVGQPQHF
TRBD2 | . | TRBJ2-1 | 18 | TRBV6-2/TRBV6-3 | TGTGCCAGCAGCGTAGGTACTAGCGGGAGTAGTTGGGACAATGAGCAGTTCTTC | CASSVGTSGSSWDNEQFF
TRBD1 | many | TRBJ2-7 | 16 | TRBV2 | TGTGCCAGCAGCGCCACAGGGGTCGCGCAGGACTACGAGCAGTACTTC | CASSATGVAQDYEQYF
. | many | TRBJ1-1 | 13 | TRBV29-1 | TGCAGCGTTGAAGCGGAGGGGTCCACTGAAGCTTTCTTT | CSVEAEGSTEAFF
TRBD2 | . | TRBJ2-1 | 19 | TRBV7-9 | TGTGCCAGCAGCACTGAACCCGGGACTAGCTTCAGCTCCTACAATGAGCAGTTCTTC | CASSTEPGTSFSSYNEQFF
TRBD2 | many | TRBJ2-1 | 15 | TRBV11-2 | TGTGCCAGCAGCTGGGGACTAGCGGGAGCCGGGGAGCAGTTCTTC | CASSWGLAGAGEQFF
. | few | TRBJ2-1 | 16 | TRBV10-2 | TGCGCCAGCAGGGGGGGAATAATAGCGACCGACAATGAGCAGTTCTTC | CASRGGIIATDNEQFF
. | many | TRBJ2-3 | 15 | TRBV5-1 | TGCGCCAGCAACGGTCAGGGCCAGGTCACAGATACGCAGTATTTT | CASNGQGQVTDTQYF
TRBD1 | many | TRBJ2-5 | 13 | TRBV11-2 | TGTGCCAGCAGCGGGACAGACCAAGAGACCCAGTACTTC | CASSGTDQETQYF
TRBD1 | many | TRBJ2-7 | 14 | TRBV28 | TGTGCCTCAAGAAGGGGACAGGGACAATACGAGCAGTACTTC | CASRRGQGQYEQYF
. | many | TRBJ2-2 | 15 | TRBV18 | TGTGCCAGCTCACCACCCCAGCCGAACACCGGGGAGCTGTTTTTT | CASSPPQPNTGELFF
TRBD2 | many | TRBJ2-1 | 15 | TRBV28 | TGTGCCAGCAGTCGTAGCGGGAGGGCTGCGAATGAGCAGTTCTTC | CASSRSGRAANEQFF
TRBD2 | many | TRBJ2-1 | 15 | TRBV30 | TGTGCCTGGAGTGTTGGGGGACTAGCGGGAGTTGAGCAGTTCTTC | CAWSVGGLAGVEQFF
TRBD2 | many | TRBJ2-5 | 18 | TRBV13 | TGTGCCAGCAGCAAGACTAGCGGGGGGTCGGCCTCCAAAGAGACCCAGTACTTC | CASSKTSGGSASKETQYF
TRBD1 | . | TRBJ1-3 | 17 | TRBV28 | TGTGCCAGCAGTTTACTCGGCACAGGGGGCTCTGGAAACACCATATATTTT | CASSLLGTGGSGNTIYF
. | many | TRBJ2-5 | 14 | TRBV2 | TGTGCCAGCAGTAGGATCAGCGGCCAAGAGACCCAGTACTTC | CASSRISGQETQYF
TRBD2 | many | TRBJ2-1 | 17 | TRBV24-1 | TGTGCCACCAGTGGGGGGTTAGCGGGAGCTTTCATGAATGAGCAGTTCTTC | CATSGGLAGAFMNEQFF
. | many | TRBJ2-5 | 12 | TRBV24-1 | TGTGCCACTCAGGGTGCGGGGGAGACCCAGTACTTC | CATQGAGETQYF
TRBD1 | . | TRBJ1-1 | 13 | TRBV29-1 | TGCAGCGTAAGACAGGGGGGGGACACTGAAGCTTTCTTC | CSVRQGGDTEAFF
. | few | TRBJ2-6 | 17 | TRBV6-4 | TGTGCCAGCAGCGGGACTTCGGAACCCTCTGGGGCCAACGTCCTGACTTTC | CASSGTSEPSGANVLTF
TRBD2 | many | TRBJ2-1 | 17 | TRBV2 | TGTGCCAGCAGTGGGGCTAGCGGGAGGGCCTACTACAATGAGCAGTTCTTC | CASSGASGRAYYNEQFF
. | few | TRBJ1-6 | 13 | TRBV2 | TGTGCCAGCAAGGATCAGGGAGATTCACCCCTCCACTTT | CASKDQGDSPLHF
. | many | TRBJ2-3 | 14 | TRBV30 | TGTGCCTGCGAGGGGAGCGCCGGCACAGATACGCAGTATTTT | CACEGSAGTDTQYF